One T cell receptor (beta chain) is described in this entry. Its antigen remains unidentified. This specimen belongs to a study of T cell responses to AZD1222 COVID-19 vaccine. Overall study results and limits: White British people made up most donors, females outnumbered males, and clonal diversity was possibly underestimated.

Method: immunoSEQ multiplex PCR; TCRdb's copy keeps in-frame clones and lacks some. Of 250,000 to 300,000 clones listed, about 94% are singletons. This sequence originates from an adult who received the AZD1222 COVID-19 vaccine. Sample: peripheral blood, taken 28 days after the second AZD1222 dose.

The CDR3 protein is CASSPDRVGTDTQYF. In DNA form, the CDR3 reads TGTGCCAGCAGCCCCGACAGGGTTGGAACAGATACGCAGTATTTT. The rearrangement joins TRBV7-3 to TRBJ2-3; 7 bases fit TRBD1. V shed 5 bases, J shed 3 bases, and the junction held 8 bases outside the gene matches. CDR1 is SGHTA and CDR2 is FQGTGA in the germline V gene. The CDR3 consists of 15 residues. Full variable domain (remainder filled in from reference TRBV7-3 and TRBJ2-3): GAGVSQTPSNKVTEKGKYVELRCDPISGHTALYWYRQSLGQGPEFLIYFQGTGAADDSGLPNDRFFAVRPEGSVSTLKIQRTERGDSAVYLCASSPDRVGTDTQYFGPGTRLTVL.